This section outlines one T cell receptor (beta chain) sequence together with its context. Antigen: not known. These data originate in a study of cytomegalovirus exposure and HLA in healthy donors. Study background: About 200 million T cells yielded 100 million or so unique TCR beta sequences in earlier analysis. Study observations and caveats: A later analysis linked a missense variant in DCLRE1C to the trimming of TCR beta V and J genes. Previously analyzed data showed that most TCR beta V segments were productive at a frequency of about 87% or about 30%.

This CDR3 comprises 17 residues. Looked up from germline, CDR1 is ENHRY and CDR2 is SYGVKD. Trimming took off 8 bases at V and 6 bases at J, with 25 bases between the two ends. PCR amplification relied on 60 Vbeta primers (plus 13 Jbeta primers). Produced via immunoSEQ multiplex PCR; TCRdb's table is partial and in-frame only. The sample includes roughly 200,000 clones, around 76% of them seen just once. Material for sequencing was PBMCs. This clonotype was sampled from a man aged 18 to 35 in good health and CMV-seronegative. The chain combines TRBV10-3 with TRBJ2-2, with a possible D match to TRBD2 (6 bases). CDR3: CAISGGRNSGSAGELFF. For the CDR3, the DNA is TGTGCCATCTCCGGAGGGCGGAATAGTGGTTCAGCCGGGGAGCTGTTTTTT.